This T cell receptor (beta chain) stems from a study of blood T cell repertoires in COVID-19. Study details: Researchers got acute and convalescent COVID-19 samples from the United States, Italy and Spain. Sample material is recorded as cDNA or gDNA derived from T cells, B-cell-depleted T cells, or PBMCs.

Original processing notes: Scientists estimated how many nucleated cells there were by amplifying reference gene primers. Libraries were prepared by immunoSEQ multiplex PCR; TCRdb keeps only in-frame clonotypes and omits some of them. V, J and clone size derive from that table, while D and trimming were established from the DNA sequence. The table has 300,000 to 400,000 clones, around nine tenths seen once. J gave up 6 bases and V 4 bases, and 6 bases lay outside the gene matches. This CDR3 is built from 14 residues. The germline V gene encodes CDR1 SGDLS and CDR2 YYNGEE. Enrolled during active infection, Seattle patients were then followed longitudinally.

This chain connects TRBV9 to TRBJ1-1, with 10 bases fitting TRBD1. Sequencing was carried out using peripheral blood. This TCR was sampled from a woman in her seventies with COVID-19, enrolled during active disease. The CDR3 is CASSSLGTGAEAFF. CDR3 nucleotides: TGTGCCAGCAGCTCCCTCGGGACAGGGGCTGAAGCTTTCTTT.